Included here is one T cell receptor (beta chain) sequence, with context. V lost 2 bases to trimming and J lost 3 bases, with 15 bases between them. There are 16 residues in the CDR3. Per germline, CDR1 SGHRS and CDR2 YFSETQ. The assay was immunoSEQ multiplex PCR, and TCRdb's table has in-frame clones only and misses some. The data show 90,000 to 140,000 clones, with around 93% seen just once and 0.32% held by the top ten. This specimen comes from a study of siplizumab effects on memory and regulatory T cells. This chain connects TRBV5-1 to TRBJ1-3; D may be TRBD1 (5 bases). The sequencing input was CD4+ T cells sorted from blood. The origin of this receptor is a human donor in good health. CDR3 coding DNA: TGCGCCAGCAGCTTAAATGGGGACGGAGTTGGAAACACCATATATTTT. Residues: CASSLNGDGVGNTIYF.